This T cell receptor beta chain is from a study of cytomegalovirus exposure and HLA in healthy donors. Whole-study findings and limits: Accounts indicate the classifier identified cytomegalovirus status with strong specificity and sensitivity.

The PCR made use of 60 Vbeta and 13 Jbeta primers. TCRdb keeps only in-frame clones here, not all; method: immunoSEQ multiplex PCR. The table has 100,000 to 150,000 clones, 83% seen once. This clone was seen only once. The target antigen is unknown. J was trimmed by 3 bases and V by 4 bases; bases with no gene match: 8. Germline assignment: CDR1 SGHRS and CDR2 YFSETQ. CDR3 size: 16 residues. The source of this sequence is a woman aged 35 to 49 in good health and CMV-seropositive. V gene TRBV5-1 combines with J gene TRBJ2-7; 12 bases agree with TRBD2. The sequencing input was PBMCs. The CDR3 region is CASSVWTSGIFYEQYF. DNA for the CDR3: TGCGCCAGCAGCGTGTGGACTAGCGGGATTTTCTACGAGCAGTACTTC.